This T cell receptor (beta chain) emerged from a study of T cell responses to AZD1222 COVID-19 vaccine. Repertoires were generated with immunoSEQ multiplex PCR, while TCRdb's copy carries only in-frame clones and drops some. The sample consists of about 150,000 clones, roughly nine tenths of them appearing once. This sequence was found in an adult in good health. This sample comprised peripheral blood, obtained on day 0 of AZD1222 vaccination.

The CDR3 here is CSVVEPGDEKLFF. CDR3 in DNA: TGCAGCGTCGTGGAACCTGGGGATGAAAAACTGTTTTTT. V and J are TRBV29-1 and TRBJ1-4; D gene unclear. The CDR3 sequence is 13 residues long. Germline CDR1 is SQVTM and CDR2 is ANQGSEA. V was shortened by 6 bases and J by 6 bases, with 14 bases between the two germline ends.